This note documents a single T cell receptor beta chain sequence. What antigen it recognizes has not been identified. No base-level quality is on record; no much larger clone is a single base apart. The cohort was made up of under 800 healthy bone marrow donors. All cohort members were sampled while nominally healthy, although unrecorded immune exposures were likely present. The donor was CMV seronegative and belonged to the group of 350 to 400 seronegative cohort members. A peripheral blood sample was provided by each donor, and peripheral blood mononuclear cells were used for TCR beta sequencing. Genomic DNA extraction from the blood cell samples was performed with the Qiagen DNeasy Blood Extraction Kit. Libraries were constructed by the immunoSEQ multiplex PCR assay. For the multiplex PCR, a mixture combining 60 forward primers for TCR Vbeta segments and 13 reverse primers for TCR Jbeta segments was used. A multiplex PCR assay on genomic DNA amplified the CDR3 region of rearranged TCR beta genes. The Illumina HiSeq System was used to sequence the amplified TCR beta libraries as 87-base-pair reads. In the paper's pipeline: In a later analysis, tens of millions of unique TCR beta chains were counted across the approximately 640 repertoires, and approximately 11 million of these chains were shared by at least two donors. Raw reads were error-corrected and collapsed into unique sequences with a nearest-neighbor algorithm that merged closely related sequences to remove PCR and sequencing errors. To assign V, D and J gene segments, CDR3 sequences were aligned to IMGT reference sequences. Each retained sequence needed at least a six-nucleotide match to both a V gene segment and a J gene segment. A rearrangement counted as productive if the CDR3 had no stop codons and remained in frame with V and J, and every other rearrangement counted as non-productive. Following IMGT convention, CDR3 was defined as the stretch from the second conserved V-encoded cysteine up to the conserved J-encoded phenylalanine. Sequences without an unambiguous match to a single V gene segment were excluded from the earlier analysis of several hundred of the donors. An earlier analysis of a few hundred of the donors classified V segments as functional when productive rearrangements were above 56.7% and as segregating when the standard deviation between donors was above 5%. A statistical classification framework was built to diagnose cytomegalovirus status from the catalog of TCR beta chain sequences. V and J gene assignment, in a later analysis, came from comparing TCR nucleotide sequences with IMGT/GENE-DB human TR gene sequences. A later analysis assigned CDR3 sequences and most-parsimonious VDJ recombination scenarios with the TCRdist pipeline. A later analysis defined each TCR beta chain by its CDR3 amino acid sequence plus V-gene family, and excluded reads lacking a unique V-gene family. In a later analysis, some 600 highly shared, low-generation-probability nucleotide sequences were removed to address suspected cross-contamination and a sequencing artifact. In a later analysis, a clonal expansion index for each public chain was calculated from normalized within-repertoire ranks of inferred template counts. In a later analysis, generation probabilities were computed with a VDJ recombination model fitted to out-of-frame rearrangements, and the resulting probabilities were checked against IGoR. Hypergeometric tests were used in a later analysis to score TCR-TCR, TCR-HLA and TCR-CMV co-occurrence, with a repertoire-size bias correction applied to the TCR pairs. False discovery rates were estimated in a later analysis by permuting HLA or CMV assignments 20 times. A later analysis grouped co-occurring TCRs with DBSCAN, adding TCRdist sequence similarity when clustering within HLA-allele-positive subsets. For co-occurrence clustering, repertoires with fewer than 30,000 or more than 120,000 public chains were excluded, along with five repertoires with anomalous nucleotide sharing. The immuneACCESS repertoire file appears here via TCRdb, limited to in-frame rearrangements. These files lack a portion of the clones; in checked studies, under half of the deficit traces to unresolved V genes, and the cause of the others is not known. V, J and clone size derive from that table, while D and trimming were established from the DNA sequence. A total of about 130,000 clones appear in this sample, nearly 85% of them only once. Approximately 1.1% of the sample belongs to the ten largest clones.

The data were obtained in a study of cytomegalovirus exposure and HLA in healthy donors listed by TCRdb under 2017. Regarding the study in general: An earlier analysis of about 560 of the donors reported under 300 Gb of sequence data and some 110 million unique TCR beta sequences obtained from about 170 million T cells. Roughly 300 gigabases of sequencing data and roughly 90 million unique TCR sequences were included in an early release covering about 700 HLA-typed donors. Of the approximately 400 genotyped donors, about 84% fell in the genetic ancestry cluster associated with self-reported Caucasian donors. The study aimed to test whether cataloging public T cell receptors could reveal signatures of past pathogen exposure. The study profiled the T cell repertoires of 666 subjects by immunosequencing and related them to cytomegalovirus serostatus. A separate validation cohort of over a hundred different subjects was used in addition to the 666-subject first cohort. The study combined high-throughput TCR immunosequencing, statistical association of individual TCRs with disease status, and machine learning to predict cytomegalovirus infection status. A later analysis re-examined previously published TCR beta repertoires from more than 550 donors and added high-resolution HLA genotyping to investigate patterns of TCR occurrence. The later analysis used no new phenotypic data to find candidate immune exposures, relying instead on TCR beta sequences and their occurrence across donors. An earlier analysis of fewer than 750 of the donors used high-throughput TCR beta sequencing to judge whether each TCR beta V gene segment behaved as functional or pseudogenic. Donor age, sex, ethnicity and CMV serostatus were collected together with the repertoire data. A later genetic analysis took genome-wide SNP genotypes for about three fifths of the 666 donors and used that subset as a discovery cohort. Every repertoire in the discovery cohort had been generated on one and the same sequencing platform. HLA typing covered class I and class II loci at four-digit resolution. The number of typed donors differed by locus: about 620-640 for A, B, C, DRB1 and DQB1; approximately 530 for DQA1; over 600 for DPA1; and 400 to 480 for DPB1. Because of strong linkage in the cohort, roughly five DR-DQ haplotypes were treated as single units for association and clustering. Among 398 genotyped donors of the cohort, an average of roughly 230,000 unique TCR beta nucleotide sequences was sequenced per donor, of which roughly 18% were non-productive.

V lost 0 bases and J lost 2 bases; the stretch between them is 14 bases long. The germline V gene gives CDR1 as LGHNA and CDR2 as YNFKEQ. The CDR3 starts with the cysteine, ends with the phenylalanine, and has 16 residues. Only the CDR3 portion is preserved as DNA: 48 bases, with reading frame beginning at the first base. Broader findings and caveats from the paper: According to a later analysis, parvovirus B19, influenza, CMV and Epstein-Barr virus appeared linked to several top co-occurrence clusters. A total of some 180 TCR beta chains were listed by the study as associated with cytomegalovirus. Broadly in line with IMGT annotations, most TCR beta V segments showed up in productive rearrangements about 87% or about 30% of the time in an earlier analysis of several hundred of the donors. The only immune exposure information available for the cohort was CMV serostatus. HLA typing was unavailable for some donors at each locus, so association tests used only the typed subset. A further reported finding was that TCR beta sequences accurately predicted the HLA-A and HLA-B alleles for most subjects in the first cohort. The classifier was reported to diagnose cytomegalovirus status with high specificity and sensitivity in both the original and validation cohorts. Sequencing depth was assumed to be roughly uniform across donors in the presence/absence analyses, though that assumption may not hold. An association between a missense DCLRE1C variant and V-gene and J-gene trimming of TCR beta chains was found in a later genetic analysis and replicated in an independent cohort. Assigning TCR associations to individual alleles was difficult when HLA alleles, especially DR and DQ, strongly co-occurred. Correlated functional status among segregating V segments might be attributable to linkage disequilibrium, but an unknown experimental factor could not be ruled out. The cohort was sequenced for TCR beta chains only, and without alpha or paired-chain data the features that could be detected were limited. Specific HLA alleles were associated with around 18,000 TCR beta sequences at a false discovery rate of 0.05 in a later analysis. In a later analysis, HLA-associated TCR beta chains showed more clonal expansion and lower generation probabilities than non-associated chains that were equally common. In vitro tests confirmed that a few of the cytomegalovirus-associated TCR beta chains recognize cytomegalovirus antigens. Some IMGT-functional V segments, including TRBV6-2 and TRBV6-3, could not be told apart with the 87-base-pair reads, so those segments were excluded. In a later analysis, the rate of TCR association differed among HLA loci, with DRB1 alleles having the most associated TCRs and HLA-C alleles having the fewest. Compared with the approximately 670-donor mean, donors in an Asian-associated ancestry cluster had fewer N-insertions in productive TCRs, according to a later genetic analysis. Across donors, most TCR sequences were observed very rarely, whereas some public TCRs were present in many individuals. The sequencing pipeline was judged likely to have produced a cluster of highly shared sequence variants as a technical artifact. Because counts were too low, about 18 rarely observed V segments, including chromosome 9 orphons, were excluded from the earlier analysis of 587 of the donors. It was suggested by the authors that the approach could potentially be generalized to other disease states and immunological phenotypes. In a later analysis, most CMV-associated TCR beta chains were found to appear HLA-restricted, with HLA associations seemingly driven largely by CMV exposure.

Sequenced sample: PBMCs. This TCR was recovered from a boy younger than 18 in good health and CMV-seronegative. The receptor chain draws on TRBV4-2 and TRBJ2-7, and possibly TRBD2, on 6 matching bases. The sequenced DNA is TGTGCCAGCAGCCAAGAGGGGGACTCACTAACCTACGAGCAGTACTTC. Translated, this gives CASSQEGDSLTYEQYF.